The source of this T cell receptor beta chain is a study of T cells in tuberculosis. Noted time point: new active TB diagnosis, blood taken before or within 7 days of starting treatment. Assay used: immunoSEQ multiplex PCR; TCRdb lists only in-frame clones, some missing. The sample lists roughly 34,000 clones, roughly 93% occurring once. CDR1 is MNHEY and CDR2 is SMNVEV in the germline V gene (reference sequence). After removal of 2 bases from V and 6 bases from J, the junction contained 9 bases not matched to a gene. The CDR3 is made up of 16 amino acids. The sequenced sample was PBMCs, obtained at tuberculosis diagnosis. This chain connects TRBV27 to TRBJ1-4, with 7 bases aligning to TRBD1. The TCR originated in an adult with tuberculosis. The CDR3 DNA follows: TGTGCCAGCAGTTTAACTTCCGGGACAGACTATGAAAAACTGTTTTTT. This gives the protein CASSLTSGTDYEKLFF.